A single sample is the source of the 9 T cell receptor beta chains below, sequenced in a study of T cell responses to AZD1222 COVID-19 vaccine. Sequencing used immunoSEQ multiplex PCR; TCRdb keeps in-frame clones, though not all of them. The sample holds around 120,000 clones, around 94% seen once. Source: peripheral blood, taken on day 0 of AZD1222 vaccination. The receptors stem from an adult in good health.

This chain joins TRBV27 and TRBJ2-7; D is unclear. Germline V gene sequence: CDR1 MNHEY, CDR2 SMNVEV (reference sequence). V shed 5 bases and J shed 4 bases, with 18 bases lying between them. The CDR3 length is 15 residues. The CDR3 spells CASSPRWGPEYEQYF. Written as DNA, the CDR3 is TGTGCCAGCAGTCCACGTTGGGGTCCTGAATACGAGCAGTACTTC.

The rearrangement joins TRBV23-1 to TRBJ1-5; 7 bases align to TRBD1. TRBV23-1 carries the ORF label, with uncertain function. J lost 4 bases, V lost 0 bases, and 12 bases had no gene match. The CDR3 sequence is 18 residues long. The CDR3 loop reads CASSQSPGDREPNQPQHF. CDR3 bases: TGCGCCAGCAGTCAATCGCCGGGAGACAGGGAGCCTAATCAGCCCCAGCATTTT.

V usage is TRBV15 and J usage is TRBJ1-5; D gene ambiguous. CDR3 length equals 14 residues. The ends were cut back, 4 bases at V and 4 bases at J, with 11 bases in the middle. CDR1 is LNHNV, CDR2 YYDKDF, per germline (reference sequence). CDR3 in DNA: TGTGCCACCAGCACGAGGACGGGAAATCAGCCCCAGCATTTT. Translation gives CATSTRTGNQPQHF.

V is TRBV7-9 and J is TRBJ1-2; D unresolved. V lost 5 bases to trimming and J lost 4 bases, with 11 bases between them. Per the germline V gene, CDR1 is SEHNR and CDR2 is FQNEAQ (reference sequence). There are 13 residues in the CDR3. The CDR3 sequence is CASSPEQIYGYTF. The DNA for the CDR3 is TGTGCCAGCAGCCCGGAGCAGATCTATGGCTACACCTTC.

The V gene is TRBV23-1, the J gene TRBJ1-1, with 7 bases identical to TRBD1. TRBV23-1 belongs to the ORF category, with a function that is uncertain. This CDR3 has 15 amino acids. With 7 bases clipped from V and 3 bases from J, the junction kept 11 bases outside the gene matches. CDR3 coding DNA: TGCGCCAGCAAAGGAACCCGGGACAGATACACTGAAGCTTTCTTT. Its translation: CASKGTRDRYTEAFF.

The chain joins TRBV11-2 to TRBJ2-7; 7 nucleotides agree with TRBD2. Looked up from germline, CDR1 is SGHAT and CDR2 is FQNNGV. This CDR3 region has 17 residues. Losses at the gene ends were 5 bases for V and 0 bases for J; bases not matched to a gene: 13. This chain's CDR3 is CASSLWGGTPNSYEQYF. The CDR3, as DNA: TGTGCCAGCAGCCTGTGGGGGGGGACTCCCAACTCCTACGAGCAGTACTTC.

This rearrangement joins TRBV19 to TRBJ2-2, with D unresolved. The CDR3 is 12 residues long. The ends were cut back, 3 bases at V and 5 bases at J, with 4 bases in the middle. Germline V lookup: CDR1 LNHDA, CDR2 SQIVND (reference sequence). CDR3 coding DNA: TGTGCCAGTAGTATTCAAACCGGGGAGCTGTTTTTT. This codes for CASSIQTGELFF.

The chain couples TRBV5-1 to TRBJ1-2; a possible D gene is TRBD1 (6 bases). Trimming left V 1 base short and J 4 bases short, with 14 bases between. CDR3 length equals 15 residues. Germline-derived CDR1 and CDR2 are SGHRS and YFSETQ. The CDR3 DNA follows: TGCGCCAGCAGCTTGTCCCAGGGGTTACCCTATGGCTACACCTTC. This codes for CASSLSQGLPYGYTF. The full variable domain, rest sourced from reference TRBV5-1 and TRBJ1-2, is KAGVTQTPRYLIKTRGQQVTLSCSPISGHRSVSWYQQTPGQGLQFLFEYFSETQRNKGNFPGRFSGRQFSNSRSEMNVSTLELGDSALYLCASSLSQGLPYGYTFGSGTRLTVV.

V is TRBV18 and J is TRBJ1-5; 7 nucleotides line up with TRBD1. Trimming at V came to 6 bases and at J to 4 bases, leaving 9 bases not matched to a gene. CDR3 length: 15 residues. Germline-derived CDR1 and CDR2 are KGHSH and LQKENI. The chain's CDR3 is CASSPGQAINQPQHF. In DNA, the CDR3 is TGTGCCAGCTCGCCCGGACAGGCGATTAATCAGCCCCAGCATTTT.